Included here is one T cell receptor beta chain sequence, with context. Its antigen is not identified. Trimming pared 6 bases from V and 5 bases from J, leaving 17 bases between. The germline V gene has CDR1 ENHRY and CDR2 SYGVKD. This CDR3 is built from 15 residues. These data originate in a study of response to subunit inactivated influenza vaccine. Study observations and caveats: Each seasonal influenza vaccination recruits few new T cells, the authors suggested.

MiXCR, run by TCRdb on the RT-PCR reads, gives a single entry per CDR3 protein. This sample has approximately 700,000 distinct CDR3 sequences, with approximately 15% found just once. This clonotype originated in a man between 45 and 60 years old who received an inactivated influenza vaccine. The chain links TRBV10-3 to TRBJ2-1; tentatively, D is TRBD2 (6 bases). Here the sequenced sample was PBMCs from blood, taken approximately 15 days before vaccination. The CDR3 nucleotides are TGTGCCATCAGCGCGGGACCGGGAGAAAACAATGAGCAGTTCTTC. Encoded protein: CAISAGPGENNEQFF.